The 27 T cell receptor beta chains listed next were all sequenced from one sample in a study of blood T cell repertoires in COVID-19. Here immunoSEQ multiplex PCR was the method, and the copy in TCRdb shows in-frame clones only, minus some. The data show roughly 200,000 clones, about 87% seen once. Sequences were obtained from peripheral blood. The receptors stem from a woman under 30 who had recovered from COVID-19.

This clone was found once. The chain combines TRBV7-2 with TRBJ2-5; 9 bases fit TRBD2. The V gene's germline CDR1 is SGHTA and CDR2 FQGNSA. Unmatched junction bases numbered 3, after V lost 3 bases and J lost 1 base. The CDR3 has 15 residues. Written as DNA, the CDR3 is TGTGCCAGCAGCTTGTCAGCGGGGGGCCAAGAGACCCAGTACTTC. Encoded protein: CASSLSAGGQETQYF.

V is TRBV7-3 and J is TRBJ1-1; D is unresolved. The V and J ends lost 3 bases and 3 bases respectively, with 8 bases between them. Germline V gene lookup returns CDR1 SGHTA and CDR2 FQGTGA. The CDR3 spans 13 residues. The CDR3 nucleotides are TGTGCCAGCAGCTTTAACACGTACACTGAAGCTTTCTTT. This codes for CASSFNTYTEAFF.

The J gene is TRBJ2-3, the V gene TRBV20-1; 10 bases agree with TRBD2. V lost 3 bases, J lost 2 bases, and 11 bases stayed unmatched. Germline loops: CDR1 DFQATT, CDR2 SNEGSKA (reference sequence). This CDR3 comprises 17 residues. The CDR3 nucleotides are TGCAGTGCTAGTGTCCCGGCCCTAGCGGGGGACACAGATACGCAGTATTTT. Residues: CSASVPALAGDTDTQYF.

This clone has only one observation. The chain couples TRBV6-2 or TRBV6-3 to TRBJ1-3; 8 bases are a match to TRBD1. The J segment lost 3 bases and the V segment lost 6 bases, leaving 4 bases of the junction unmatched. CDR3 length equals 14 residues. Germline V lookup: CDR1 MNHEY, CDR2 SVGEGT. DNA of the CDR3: TGTGCCAGCAGACCTACAGGGGGTGGAAACACCATATATTTT. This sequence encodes CASRPTGGGNTIYF.

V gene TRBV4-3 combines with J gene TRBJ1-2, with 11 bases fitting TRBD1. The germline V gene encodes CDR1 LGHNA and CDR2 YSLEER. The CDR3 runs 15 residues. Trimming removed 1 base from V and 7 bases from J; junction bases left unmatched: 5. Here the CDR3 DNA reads TGCGCCAGCAGCCAAGTTATTGGGACAGGGGGTGGCTACACCTTC. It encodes CASSQVIGTGGGYTF.

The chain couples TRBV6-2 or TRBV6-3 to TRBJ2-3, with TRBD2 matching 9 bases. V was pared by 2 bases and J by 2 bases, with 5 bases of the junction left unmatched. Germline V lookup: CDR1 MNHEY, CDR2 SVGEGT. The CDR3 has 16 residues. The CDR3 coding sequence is TGTGCCAGCAGTTACGGGGGGACTAGCTCCACAGATACGCAGTATTTT. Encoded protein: CASSYGGTSSTDTQYF.

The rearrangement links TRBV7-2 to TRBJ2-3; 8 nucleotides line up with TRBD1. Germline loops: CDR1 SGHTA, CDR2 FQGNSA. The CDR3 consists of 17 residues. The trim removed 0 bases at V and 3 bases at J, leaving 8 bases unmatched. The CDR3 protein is CASSLARGRGRTDTQYF. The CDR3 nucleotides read TGTGCCAGCAGCTTAGCTCGTGGCAGGGGGCGTACAGATACGCAGTATTTT.

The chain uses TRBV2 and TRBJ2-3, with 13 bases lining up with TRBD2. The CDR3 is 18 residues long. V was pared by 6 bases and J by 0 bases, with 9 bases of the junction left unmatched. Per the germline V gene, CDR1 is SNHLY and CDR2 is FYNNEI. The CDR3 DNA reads TGTGCCAGCAGCGGACTAGCGGGGGTATTCTCTAGCACAGATACGCAGTATTTT. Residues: CASSGLAGVFSSTDTQYF. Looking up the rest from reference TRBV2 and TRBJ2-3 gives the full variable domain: EPEVTQTPSHQVTQMGQEVILRCVPISNHLYFYWYRQILGQKVEFLVSFYNNEISEKSEIFDDQFSVERPDGSNFTLKIRSTKLEDSAMYFCASSGLAGVFSSTDTQYFGPGTRLTVL.

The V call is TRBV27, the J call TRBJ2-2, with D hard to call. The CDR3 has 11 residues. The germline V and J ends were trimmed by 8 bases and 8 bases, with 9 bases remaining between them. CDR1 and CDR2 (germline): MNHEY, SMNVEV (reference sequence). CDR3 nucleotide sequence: TGTGCCAGCCATAGCAGAGGGGAGCTGTTTTTT. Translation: CASHSRGELFF.

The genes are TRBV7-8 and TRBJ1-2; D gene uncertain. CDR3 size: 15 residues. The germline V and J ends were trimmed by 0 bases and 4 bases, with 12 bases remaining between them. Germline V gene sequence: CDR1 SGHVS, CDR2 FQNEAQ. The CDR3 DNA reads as TGTGCCAGCAGCTTAGCCATAGGTGGAGGCTATGGCTACACCTTC. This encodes CASSLAIGGGYGYTF.

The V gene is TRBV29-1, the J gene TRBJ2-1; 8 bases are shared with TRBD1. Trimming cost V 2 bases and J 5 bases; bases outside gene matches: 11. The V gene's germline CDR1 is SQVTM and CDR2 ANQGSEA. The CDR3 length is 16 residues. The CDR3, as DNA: TGCAGCGTTGAATTGATTCAGGGGGCAAATAACAATGAGCAGTTCTTC. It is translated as CSVELIQGANNNEQFF.

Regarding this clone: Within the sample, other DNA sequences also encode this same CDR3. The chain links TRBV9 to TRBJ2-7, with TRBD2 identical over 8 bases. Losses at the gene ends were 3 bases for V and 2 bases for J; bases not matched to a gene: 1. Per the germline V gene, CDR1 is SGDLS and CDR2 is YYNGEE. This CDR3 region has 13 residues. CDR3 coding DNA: TGTGCCAGCAGCGCCGGGGGGGCCTACGAGCAGTACTTC. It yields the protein CASSAGGAYEQYF.

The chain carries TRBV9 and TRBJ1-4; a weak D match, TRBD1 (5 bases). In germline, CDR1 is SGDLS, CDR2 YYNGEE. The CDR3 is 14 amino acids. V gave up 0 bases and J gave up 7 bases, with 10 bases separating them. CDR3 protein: CASSVGQGLEKLFF. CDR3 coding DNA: TGTGCCAGCAGCGTAGGCCAGGGTCTTGAAAAACTGTTTTTT.

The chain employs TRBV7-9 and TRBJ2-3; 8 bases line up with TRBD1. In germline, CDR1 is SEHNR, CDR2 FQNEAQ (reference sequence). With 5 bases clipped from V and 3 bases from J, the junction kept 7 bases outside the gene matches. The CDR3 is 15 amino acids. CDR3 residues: CASSADRASTDTQYF. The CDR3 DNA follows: TGTGCCAGCAGCGCGGACAGGGCTAGTACAGATACGCAGTATTTT.

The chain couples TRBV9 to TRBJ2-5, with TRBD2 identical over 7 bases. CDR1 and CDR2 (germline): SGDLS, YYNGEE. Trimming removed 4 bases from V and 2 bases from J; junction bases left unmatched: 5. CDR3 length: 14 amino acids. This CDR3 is CASSLAGEQETQYF. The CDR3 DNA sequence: TGTGCCAGCAGCCTGGCGGGAGAACAAGAGACCCAGTACTTC.

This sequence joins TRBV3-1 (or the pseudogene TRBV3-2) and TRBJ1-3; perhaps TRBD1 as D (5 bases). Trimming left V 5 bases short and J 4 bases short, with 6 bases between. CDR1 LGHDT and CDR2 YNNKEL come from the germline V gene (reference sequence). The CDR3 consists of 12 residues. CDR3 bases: TGTGCCAGCAGCTGGACAGGAAACACCATATATTTT. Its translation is CASSWTGNTIYF.

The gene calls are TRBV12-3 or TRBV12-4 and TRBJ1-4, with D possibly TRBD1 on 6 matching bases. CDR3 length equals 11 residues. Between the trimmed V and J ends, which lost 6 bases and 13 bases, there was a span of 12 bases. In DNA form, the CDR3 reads TGTGCCAGCAGGGAAACAGGGAGACTGTTTTTT. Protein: CASRETGRLFF.

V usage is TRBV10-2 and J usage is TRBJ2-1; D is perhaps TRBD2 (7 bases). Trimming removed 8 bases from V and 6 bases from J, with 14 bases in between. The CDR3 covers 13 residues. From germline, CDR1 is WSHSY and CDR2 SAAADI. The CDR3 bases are TGCGCCAGCGGACTAGTAGGGGGCAATGAGCAGTTCTTC. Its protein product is CASGLVGGNEQFF.

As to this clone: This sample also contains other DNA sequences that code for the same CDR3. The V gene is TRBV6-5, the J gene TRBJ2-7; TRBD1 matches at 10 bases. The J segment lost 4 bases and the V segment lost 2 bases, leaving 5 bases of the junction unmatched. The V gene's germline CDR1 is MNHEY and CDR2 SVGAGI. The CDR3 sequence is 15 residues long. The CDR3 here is CASSYRDRGPYEQYF. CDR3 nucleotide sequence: TGTGCCAGCAGTTACCGGGACAGGGGCCCGTACGAGCAGTACTTC.

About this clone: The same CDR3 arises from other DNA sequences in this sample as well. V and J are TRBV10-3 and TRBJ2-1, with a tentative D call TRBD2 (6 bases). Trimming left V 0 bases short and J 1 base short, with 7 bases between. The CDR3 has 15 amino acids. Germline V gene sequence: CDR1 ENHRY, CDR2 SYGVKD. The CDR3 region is CAISESGGSYNEQFF. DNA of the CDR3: TGTGCCATCAGTGAGTCGGGGGGTTCCTACAATGAGCAGTTCTTC.

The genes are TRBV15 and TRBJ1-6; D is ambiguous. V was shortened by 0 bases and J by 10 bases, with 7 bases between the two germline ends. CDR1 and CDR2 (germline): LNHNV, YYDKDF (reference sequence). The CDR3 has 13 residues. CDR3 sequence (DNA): TGTGCCACCAGCAGAGACTACAGATCACCCCTCCACTTT. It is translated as CATSRDYRSPLHF.

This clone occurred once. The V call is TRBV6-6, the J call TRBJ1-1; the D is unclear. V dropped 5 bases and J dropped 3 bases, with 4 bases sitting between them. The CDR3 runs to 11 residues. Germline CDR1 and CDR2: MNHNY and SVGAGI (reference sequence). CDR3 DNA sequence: TGTGCCAGCAGTCCGGACACTGAAGCTTTCTTT. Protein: CASSPDTEAFF.

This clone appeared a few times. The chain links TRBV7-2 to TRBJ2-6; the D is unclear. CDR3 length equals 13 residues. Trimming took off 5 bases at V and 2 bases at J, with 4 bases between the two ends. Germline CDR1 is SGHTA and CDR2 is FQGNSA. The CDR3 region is CASSPAGANVLTF. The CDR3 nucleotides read TGTGCCAGCAGCCCTGCTGGGGCCAACGTCCTGACTTTC.

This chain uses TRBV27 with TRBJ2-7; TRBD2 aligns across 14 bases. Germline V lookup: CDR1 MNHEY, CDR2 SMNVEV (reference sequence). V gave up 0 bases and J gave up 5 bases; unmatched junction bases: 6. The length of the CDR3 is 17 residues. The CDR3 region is CASSLSWWTSGGNEQYF. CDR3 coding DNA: TGTGCCAGCAGTTTATCATGGTGGACTAGCGGGGGGAACGAGCAGTACTTC.

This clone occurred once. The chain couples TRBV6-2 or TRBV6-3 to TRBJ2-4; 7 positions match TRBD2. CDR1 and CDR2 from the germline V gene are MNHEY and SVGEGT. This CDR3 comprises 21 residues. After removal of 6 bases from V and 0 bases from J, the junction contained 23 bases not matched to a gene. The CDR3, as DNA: TGTGCCAGCAGCCCTACCCCCCCGGGACCCAGAGCGGGATTAGCCAAAAACATTCAGTACTTC. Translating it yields CASSPTPPGPRAGLAKNIQYF.

CDR3 loop: CASSLAVGQQETQYF. The CDR3 nucleotides are TGTGCCAGCAGCTTAGCTGTTGGCCAACAAGAGACCCAGTACTTC. This rearrangement joins TRBV7-2 to TRBJ2-5, with unresolved D. The CDR3 is 15 amino acids. Trimming took off 0 bases at V and 2 bases at J, with 10 bases between the two ends. The germline CDR1 and CDR2 sequences are SGHTA and FQGNSA.

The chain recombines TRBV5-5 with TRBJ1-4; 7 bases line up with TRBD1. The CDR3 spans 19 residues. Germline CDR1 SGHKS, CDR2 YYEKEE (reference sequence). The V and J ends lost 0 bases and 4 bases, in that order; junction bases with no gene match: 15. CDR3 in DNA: TGTGCCAGCAGCTTGGCCCCCCAGTGGCCGGGACAGTATAATGAAAAACTGTTTTTT. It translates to CASSLAPQWPGQYNEKLFF.